This is a list of T cell receptor beta chains from one sample in a study of control samples from healthy donors and cancer patients. Assay: immunoSEQ multiplex PCR; the TCRdb copy retains only in-frame clones and omits some. The profile shows some 140,000 clones, roughly nine tenths of them singletons. Specimen: blood. These receptor sequences come from a woman in her 30s in good health. The CDR3 runs from the conserved cysteine through the conserved F or W. The D gene is left open where the match is weak. Expanded clones get a size class; other rows say once, few or many, or leave the size out.

j_gene: TRBJ2-7; d_gene: TRBD2; v_gene: TRBV18; abundance: .; CDR3aa: CASSPRASGSGYEQYF; CDR3nt: TGTGCCAGCTCACCGCGAGCAAGCGGGAGTGGGTACGAGCAGTACTTC
j_gene: TRBJ2-3; d_gene: .; v_gene: TRBV28; abundance: .; CDR3aa: CASSTRQGRQREGRADTQYF; CDR3nt: TGTGCCAGCAGTACCCGACAGGGTAGACAGAGGGAGGGCCGCGCAGATACGCAGTATTTT
j_gene: TRBJ2-1; d_gene: TRBD2; v_gene: TRBV29-1; abundance: .; CDR3aa: CSGGLAGQYNEQFF; CDR3nt: TGCAGCGGAGGACTAGCGGGCCAGTACAATGAGCAGTTCTTC
j_gene: TRBJ2-1; d_gene: .; v_gene: TRBV4-2; abundance: .; CDR3aa: CASSQAPGGSYNEQFF; CDR3nt: TGTGCCAGCAGCCAAGCCCCTGGGGGCTCCTACAATGAGCAGTTCTTC
j_gene: TRBJ2-3; d_gene: .; v_gene: TRBV19; abundance: .; CDR3aa: CASSGFTDTQYF; CDR3nt: TGTGCCAGTAGCGGTTTCACAGATACGCAGTATTTT
j_gene: TRBJ2-1; d_gene: .; v_gene: TRBV5-1; abundance: .; CDR3aa: CASFRDGSYNEQFF; CDR3nt: TGCGCCAGCTTCCGGGACGGGTCCTACAATGAGCAGTTCTTC
j_gene: TRBJ2-1; d_gene: .; v_gene: TRBV5-6; abundance: once; CDR3aa: CASSGLKGGYNEQFF; CDR3nt: TGTGCCAGCAGCGGACTCAAAGGAGGATACAATGAGCAGTTCTTC
j_gene: TRBJ1-5; d_gene: TRBD1; v_gene: TRBV2; abundance: .; CDR3aa: CASSPGQYQPQHF; CDR3nt: TGTGCCAGCAGTCCGGGACAGTATCAGCCCCAGCATTTT
j_gene: TRBJ1-1; d_gene: .; v_gene: TRBV19; abundance: .; CDR3aa: CASSMGGASSTEAFF; CDR3nt: TGTGCCAGTAGTATGGGGGGCGCGTCCTCCACTGAAGCTTTCTTT
j_gene: TRBJ2-7; d_gene: .; v_gene: TRBV28; abundance: .; CDR3aa: CASTLTGAEQYF; CDR3nt: TGTGCCAGCACTCTTACTGGGGCCGAGCAGTACTTC
j_gene: TRBJ1-1; d_gene: .; v_gene: TRBV5-1; abundance: .; CDR3aa: CASSLGGVGSTEAFF; CDR3nt: TGCGCCAGCAGCTTGGGCGGGGTTGGTAGCACTGAAGCTTTCTTT
j_gene: TRBJ1-3; d_gene: .; v_gene: TRBV30; abundance: .; CDR3aa: CAWSGIGGARNTIYF; CDR3nt: TGTGCCTGGAGTGGTATCGGAGGGGCTCGGAACACCATATATTTT
j_gene: TRBJ2-7; d_gene: .; v_gene: TRBV19; abundance: .; CDR3aa: CASSIVGGDEQYF; CDR3nt: TGTGCCAGTAGTATAGTTGGCGGGGACGAGCAGTACTTC
j_gene: TRBJ2-1; d_gene: .; v_gene: TRBV21-1; abundance: .; CDR3aa: CASSKAGLAGGMYNEQFF; CDR3nt: TGTGCCAGCAGCAAAGCAGGGCTAGCGGGAGGTATGTACAATGAGCAGTTCTTC
j_gene: TRBJ1-2; d_gene: .; v_gene: TRBV10-3; abundance: .; CDR3aa: CAISEARDPANYGYTF; CDR3nt: TGTGCCATCAGTGAAGCGCGGGACCCAGCTAACTATGGCTACACCTTC
j_gene: TRBJ1-1; d_gene: .; v_gene: TRBV18; abundance: .; CDR3aa: CASSQTGNTEAFF; CDR3nt: TGTGCCAGCTCGCAGACAGGGAACACTGAAGCTTTCTTT
j_gene: TRBJ2-7; d_gene: .; v_gene: TRBV24-1; abundance: .; CDR3aa: CATGGRGHVYEQYF; CDR3nt: TGTGCCACCGGGGGCAGGGGCCATGTCTACGAGCAGTACTTC
j_gene: TRBJ2-5; d_gene: .; v_gene: TRBV4-2; abundance: .; CDR3aa: CASSQDPRTRGETQYF; CDR3nt: TGTGCCAGCAGCCAAGATCCCCGAACTAGAGGGGAGACCCAGTACTTC
j_gene: TRBJ2-1; d_gene: TRBD2; v_gene: TRBV18; abundance: .; CDR3aa: CASSPPSGSAYNEQFF; CDR3nt: TGTGCCAGCTCACCTCCTAGCGGGAGCGCCTACAATGAGCAGTTCTTC
j_gene: TRBJ1-2; d_gene: .; v_gene: TRBV6-5; abundance: once; CDR3aa: CASSFYDQAHGYTF; CDR3nt: TGTGCCAGCAGTTTTTATGACCAGGCCCATGGCTACACCTTC
j_gene: TRBJ1-1; d_gene: .; v_gene: TRBV5-1; abundance: .; CDR3aa: CASSSSVQNTEAFF; CDR3nt: TGCGCCAGCAGCTCCTCGGTGCAGAACACTGAAGCTTTCTTT
j_gene: TRBJ2-2; d_gene: .; v_gene: TRBV2; abundance: .; CDR3aa: CASSETQGAGELFF; CDR3nt: TGTGCCAGCAGTGAAACACAGGGAGCCGGGGAGCTGTTTTTT
j_gene: TRBJ1-5; d_gene: .; v_gene: TRBV6-1; abundance: .; CDR3aa: CASSEEVGVSIRQPQHF; CDR3nt: TGTGCCAGCAGTGAAGAAGTGGGGGTTAGTATTCGCCAGCCCCAGCATTTT
j_gene: TRBJ2-2; d_gene: TRBD2; v_gene: TRBV5-4; abundance: few; CDR3aa: CASSPGGLAGTGELFF; CDR3nt: TGTGCCAGCAGCCCCGGGGGACTAGCCGGCACCGGGGAGCTGTTTTTT
j_gene: TRBJ1-2; d_gene: .; v_gene: TRBV3-1/TRBV3-2; abundance: .; CDR3aa: CASSQFGTDYGYTF; CDR3nt: TGTGCCAGCAGCCAATTCGGCACGGACTATGGCTACACCTTC
j_gene: TRBJ2-1; d_gene: TRBD2; v_gene: TRBV3-1/TRBV3-2; abundance: .; CDR3aa: CASSHRLAGADEQFF; CDR3nt: TGTGCCAGCAGCCATCGACTAGCGGGAGCGGACGAGCAGTTCTTC
j_gene: TRBJ2-1; d_gene: TRBD2; v_gene: TRBV19; abundance: .; CDR3aa: CASSMGRGAYNEQFF; CDR3nt: TGTGCCAGTAGTATGGGGCGGGGGGCCTACAATGAGCAGTTCTTC
j_gene: TRBJ2-1; d_gene: .; v_gene: TRBV4-2; abundance: .; CDR3aa: CASSQASDEQFF; CDR3nt: TGTGCCAGCAGCCAAGCCTCGGATGAGCAGTTCTTC
j_gene: TRBJ1-1; d_gene: .; v_gene: TRBV19; abundance: .; CDR3aa: CASSTANTEAFF; CDR3nt: TGTGCCAGTAGTACAGCGAACACTGAAGCTTTCTTT
j_gene: TRBJ1-2; d_gene: .; v_gene: TRBV11-1; abundance: .; CDR3aa: CASSPPGRGYTF; CDR3nt: TGTGCCAGCAGCCCCCCCGGGCGCGGCTACACCTTC
j_gene: TRBJ1-2; d_gene: .; v_gene: TRBV19; abundance: .; CDR3aa: CASSLGQGGYGYTF; CDR3nt: TGTGCCAGTAGTCTGGGCCAGGGAGGCTATGGCTACACCTTC
j_gene: TRBJ1-4; d_gene: .; v_gene: TRBV5-1; abundance: .; CDR3aa: CASSSTQGNEKLFF; CDR3nt: TGCGCCAGCAGCTCAACACAGGGTAATGAAAAACTGTTTTTT
j_gene: TRBJ2-6; d_gene: .; v_gene: TRBV5-1; abundance: .; CDR3aa: CASSLASSGANVLTF; CDR3nt: TGCGCCAGCAGCTTGGCGTCCTCTGGGGCCAACGTCCTGACTTTC
j_gene: TRBJ1-1; d_gene: .; v_gene: TRBV7-9; abundance: .; CDR3aa: CASSLLGNTEAFF; CDR3nt: TGTGCCAGCAGCTTATTAGGGAACACTGAAGCTTTCTTT
j_gene: TRBJ2-1; d_gene: .; v_gene: TRBV29-1; abundance: .; CDR3aa: CSVELAGREQFF; CDR3nt: TGCAGCGTTGAGTTAGCCGGTCGTGAGCAGTTCTTC
j_gene: TRBJ1-6; d_gene: TRBD1; v_gene: TRBV2; abundance: .; CDR3aa: CASLLGQGGSPLHF; CDR3nt: TGTGCCAGCCTGTTGGGACAGGGAGGGTCACCCCTCCACTTT
j_gene: TRBJ1-1; d_gene: TRBD1; v_gene: TRBV5-1; abundance: once; CDR3aa: CASSLGDRVRNTEAFF; CDR3nt: TGCGCCAGCAGCTTGGGCGACAGGGTGAGGAACACTGAAGCTTTCTTT
j_gene: TRBJ1-4; d_gene: .; v_gene: TRBV25-1; abundance: .; CDR3aa: CASSVLAEKLFF; CDR3nt: TGTGCCAGCAGTGTCCTCGCCGAAAAACTGTTTTTT
j_gene: TRBJ2-3; d_gene: TRBD2; v_gene: TRBV14; abundance: .; CDR3aa: CASSQRLASDTQYF; CDR3nt: TGTGCCAGCAGCCAGAGACTAGCATCAGATACGCAGTATTTT
j_gene: TRBJ2-7; d_gene: .; v_gene: TRBV12-3/TRBV12-4; abundance: once; CDR3aa: CASSQSYEQYF; CDR3nt: TGTGCCAGCAGTCAATCCTACGAGCAGTACTTC
j_gene: TRBJ1-1; d_gene: .; v_gene: TRBV2; abundance: .; CDR3aa: CASRPDLNTEAFF; CDR3nt: TGTGCCAGCAGGCCAGACTTGAACACTGAAGCTTTCTTT
j_gene: TRBJ1-5; d_gene: .; v_gene: TRBV28; abundance: few; CDR3aa: CASSLGGARSYQPQHF; CDR3nt: TGTGCCAGCAGTCTTGGAGGTGCTCGTAGCTATCAGCCCCAGCATTTT
j_gene: TRBJ1-1; d_gene: .; v_gene: TRBV28; abundance: .; CDR3aa: CASSRTYREEATEAFF; CDR3nt: TGTGCCAGCAGTCGAACCTACAGGGAAGAGGCCACTGAAGCTTTCTTT
j_gene: TRBJ2-1; d_gene: .; v_gene: TRBV28; abundance: .; CDR3aa: CASSLLMVRDEQFF; CDR3nt: TGTGCCAGCAGCCTCTTGATGGTTAGGGATGAGCAGTTCTTC
j_gene: TRBJ1-3; d_gene: .; v_gene: TRBV12-5; abundance: few; CDR3aa: CASGLISGTTSGNTIYF; CDR3nt: TGTGCTAGTGGTTTGATATCCGGGACCACCTCTGGAAACACCATATATTTT
j_gene: TRBJ1-3; d_gene: TRBD1; v_gene: TRBV5-4; abundance: .; CDR3aa: CASSPSGRTGGNTIYF; CDR3nt: TGTGCCAGCAGTCCATCTGGGAGGACAGGGGGAAACACCATATATTTT
j_gene: TRBJ1-5; d_gene: .; v_gene: TRBV24-1; abundance: .; CDR3aa: CATRLSPQHF; CDR3nt: TGTGCCACCAGACTTTCTCCCCAGCATTTT
j_gene: TRBJ1-2; d_gene: .; v_gene: TRBV5-5; abundance: .; CDR3aa: CASRKPGTVNYGYTF; CDR3nt: TGTGCCAGCAGAAAACCCGGAACAGTTAACTATGGCTACACCTTC
j_gene: TRBJ1-1; d_gene: .; v_gene: TRBV3-1/TRBV3-2; abundance: .; CDR3aa: CASSAAGHPNTEAFF; CDR3nt: TGTGCCAGCAGCGCCGCGGGACACCCGAACACTGAAGCTTTCTTT
j_gene: TRBJ1-4; d_gene: .; v_gene: TRBV5-1; abundance: .; CDR3aa: CASSFGQINEKLFF; CDR3nt: TGCGCCAGCAGCTTCGGACAGATTAATGAAAAACTGTTTTTT
j_gene: TRBJ1-2; d_gene: .; v_gene: TRBV30; abundance: .; CDR3aa: CAWSPLEFGYGYTF; CDR3nt: TGTGCCTGGAGTCCACTCGAATTCGGGTATGGCTACACCTTC
j_gene: TRBJ1-3; d_gene: .; v_gene: TRBV6-5; abundance: .; CDR3aa: CASSWDGGSSGNTIYF; CDR3nt: TGTGCCAGCAGTTGGGACGGAGGGAGCTCTGGAAACACCATATATTTT
j_gene: TRBJ1-5; d_gene: TRBD1; v_gene: TRBV19; abundance: .; CDR3aa: CASSSSGTGSQPQHF; CDR3nt: TGTGCCAGTAGTTCCTCAGGGACAGGCTCGCAGCCCCAGCATTTT
j_gene: TRBJ1-1; d_gene: .; v_gene: TRBV5-1; abundance: .; CDR3aa: CASSPGRAGTEAFF; CDR3nt: TGCGCCAGCAGCCCCGGTCGGGCCGGGACTGAAGCTTTCTTT